This TCR beta chain was captured by sequencing in a study of blood T cell repertoires in COVID-19. Whole-study context: Samples of COVID-19 (acute and convalescent) were obtained from the United States, Italy and Spain. Sample material is recorded as cDNA or gDNA derived from T cells, B-cell-depleted T cells, or PBMCs.

Methods used by the authors: How many nucleated cells were present was estimated from reference gene primer amplification. The table came from immunoSEQ multiplex PCR; TCRdb's copy has only in-frame clones and leaves some out. V and J calls and clone size are those listed in that table; D and trimming were worked out from the DNA. This table has 100,000 to 150,000 clones, around nine tenths appearing once. V was shortened by 7 bases and J by 6 bases, with 15 bases between the two germline ends. This CDR3 contains 13 residues. This clone was seen a handful of times. This sequence originates from a woman between 70 and 85 years old with COVID-19, enrolled during active disease. The sequenced sample was peripheral blood. The chain has TRBV12-3 or TRBV12-4 and TRBJ1-2, with D perhaps matching TRBD1 (6 bases). CDR3 region: CASIMGAGDGYTF. In nucleotides, the CDR3 is TGTGCCAGCATTATGGGTGCAGGGGATGGCTACACCTTC.